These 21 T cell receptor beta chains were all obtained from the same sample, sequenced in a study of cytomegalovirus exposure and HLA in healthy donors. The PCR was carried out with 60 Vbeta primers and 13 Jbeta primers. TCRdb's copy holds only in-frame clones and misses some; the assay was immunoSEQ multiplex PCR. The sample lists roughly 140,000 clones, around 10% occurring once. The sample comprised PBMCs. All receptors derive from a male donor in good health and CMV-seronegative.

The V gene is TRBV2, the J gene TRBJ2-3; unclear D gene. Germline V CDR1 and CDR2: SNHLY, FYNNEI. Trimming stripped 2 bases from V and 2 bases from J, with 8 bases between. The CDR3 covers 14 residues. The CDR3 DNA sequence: TGTGCCAGCAGTGAACAGGCCTCCACAGATACGCAGTATTTT. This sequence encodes CASSEQASTDTQYF.

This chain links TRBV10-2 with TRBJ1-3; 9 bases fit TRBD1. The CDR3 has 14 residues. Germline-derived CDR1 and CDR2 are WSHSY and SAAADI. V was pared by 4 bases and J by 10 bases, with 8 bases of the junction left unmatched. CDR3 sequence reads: CASSVPGQGRTIYF. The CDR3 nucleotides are TGCGCCAGCAGTGTCCCGGGACAGGGAAGGACCATATATTTT.

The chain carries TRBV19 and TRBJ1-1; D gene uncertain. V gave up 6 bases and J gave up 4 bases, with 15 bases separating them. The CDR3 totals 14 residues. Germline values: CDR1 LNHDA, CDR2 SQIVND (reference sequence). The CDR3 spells CASSLGPEVTEAFF. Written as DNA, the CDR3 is TGTGCCAGTAGCCTTGGTCCCGAGGTCACTGAAGCTTTCTTT.

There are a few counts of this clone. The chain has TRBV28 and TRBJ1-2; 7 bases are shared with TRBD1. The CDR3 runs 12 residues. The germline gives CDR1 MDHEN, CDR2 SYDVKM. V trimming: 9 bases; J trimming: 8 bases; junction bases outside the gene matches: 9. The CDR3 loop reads CASTKGAGGYTF. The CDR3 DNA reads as TGTGCCAGTACTAAGGGGGCGGGAGGCTACACCTTC.

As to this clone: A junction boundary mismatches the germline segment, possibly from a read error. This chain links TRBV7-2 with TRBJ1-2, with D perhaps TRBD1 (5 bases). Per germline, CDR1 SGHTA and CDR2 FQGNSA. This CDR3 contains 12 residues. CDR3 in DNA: TGTGCCAGCAGCTTAGGGGGTCAGGGCCCGTTCTTC. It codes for CASSLGGQGPFF.

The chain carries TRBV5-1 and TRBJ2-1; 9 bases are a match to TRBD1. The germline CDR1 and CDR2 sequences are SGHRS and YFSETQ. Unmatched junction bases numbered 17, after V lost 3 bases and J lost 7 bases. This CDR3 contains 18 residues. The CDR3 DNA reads TGCGCCAGCAGCTACAGGGGGCTCAAGTCAAATCGGGATAATGAGCAGTTCTTC. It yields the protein CASSYRGLKSNRDNEQFF.

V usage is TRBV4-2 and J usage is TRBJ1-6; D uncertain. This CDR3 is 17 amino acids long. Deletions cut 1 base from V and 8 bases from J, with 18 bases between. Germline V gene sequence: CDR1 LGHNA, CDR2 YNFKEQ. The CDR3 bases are TGTGCCAGCAGCCAAGTGTGGGGAGACCCGGATGATTCACCCCTCCACTTT. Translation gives CASSQVWGDPDDSPLHF.

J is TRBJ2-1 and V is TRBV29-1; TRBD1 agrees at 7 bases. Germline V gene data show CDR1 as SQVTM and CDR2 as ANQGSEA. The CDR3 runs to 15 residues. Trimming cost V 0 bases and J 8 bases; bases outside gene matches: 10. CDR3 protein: CSVEDQDRPPHEQFF. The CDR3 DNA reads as TGCAGCGTTGAAGACCAGGACAGGCCGCCCCATGAGCAGTTCTTC.

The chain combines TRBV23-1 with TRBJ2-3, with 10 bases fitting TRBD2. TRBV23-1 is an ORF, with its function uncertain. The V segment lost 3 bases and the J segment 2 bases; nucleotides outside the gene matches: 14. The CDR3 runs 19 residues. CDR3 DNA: TGCGCCAGCAGTCAGGGAACAAGCGGGAGGGTCCGATACACAGATACGCAGTATTTT. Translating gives CASSQGTSGRVRYTDTQYF.

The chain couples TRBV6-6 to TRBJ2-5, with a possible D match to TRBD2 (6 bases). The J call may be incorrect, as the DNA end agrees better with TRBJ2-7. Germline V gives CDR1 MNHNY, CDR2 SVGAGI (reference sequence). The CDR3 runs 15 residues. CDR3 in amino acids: CASSYVAEGSYEQYF. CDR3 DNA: TGTGCCAGCAGTTACGTAGCGGAGGGCTCCTACGAGCAGTACTTC.

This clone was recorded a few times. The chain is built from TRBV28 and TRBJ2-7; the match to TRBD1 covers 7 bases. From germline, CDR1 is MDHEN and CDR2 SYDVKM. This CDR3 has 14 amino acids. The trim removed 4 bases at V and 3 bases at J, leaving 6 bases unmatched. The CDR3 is CASSSTGDLYEQYF. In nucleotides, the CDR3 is TGTGCCAGCAGTTCTACAGGGGACCTCTACGAGCAGTACTTC.

The CDR3 is CASSQVPGQTYEQYF. As DNA, the CDR3 is TGTGCCAGCAGCCAAGTACCGGGACAGACCTACGAGCAGTACTTC. The chain uses TRBV14 and TRBJ2-7, with 7 bases fitting TRBD1. J lost 2 bases, V lost 1 base, and 5 bases had no gene match. CDR3 length: 15 residues. The germline V gene has CDR1 SGHDN and CDR2 FVKESK.

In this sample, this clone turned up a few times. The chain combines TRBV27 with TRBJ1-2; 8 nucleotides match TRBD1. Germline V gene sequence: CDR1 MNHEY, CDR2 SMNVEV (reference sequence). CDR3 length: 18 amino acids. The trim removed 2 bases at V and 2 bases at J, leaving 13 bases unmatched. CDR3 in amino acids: CASSLKGGRGLINYGYTF. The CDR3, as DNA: TGTGCCAGCAGTTTAAAAGGGGGCAGGGGGCTGATCAACTATGGCTACACCTTC.

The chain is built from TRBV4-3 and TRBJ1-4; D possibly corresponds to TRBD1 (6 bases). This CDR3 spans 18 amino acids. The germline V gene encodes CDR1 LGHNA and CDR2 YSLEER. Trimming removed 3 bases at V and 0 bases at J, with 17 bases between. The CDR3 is CASSQETGRRSTNEKLFF. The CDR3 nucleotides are TGCGCCAGCAGCCAGGAGACAGGCCGAAGATCAACTAATGAAAAACTGTTTTTT.

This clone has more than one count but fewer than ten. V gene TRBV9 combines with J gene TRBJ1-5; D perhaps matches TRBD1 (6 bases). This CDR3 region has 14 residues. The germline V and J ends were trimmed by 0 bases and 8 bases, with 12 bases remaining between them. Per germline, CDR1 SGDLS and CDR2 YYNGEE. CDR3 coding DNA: TGTGCCAGCAGCGTAGAAGGGGGTGGTGAGCCCCAGCATTTT. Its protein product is CASSVEGGGEPQHF.

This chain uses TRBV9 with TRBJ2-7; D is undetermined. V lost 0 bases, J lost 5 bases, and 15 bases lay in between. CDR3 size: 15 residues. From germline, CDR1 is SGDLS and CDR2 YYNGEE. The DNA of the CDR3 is TGTGCCAGCAGCGTAGCGGAAGTAGGCAGCGACGAGCAGTACTTC. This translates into CASSVAEVGSDEQYF.

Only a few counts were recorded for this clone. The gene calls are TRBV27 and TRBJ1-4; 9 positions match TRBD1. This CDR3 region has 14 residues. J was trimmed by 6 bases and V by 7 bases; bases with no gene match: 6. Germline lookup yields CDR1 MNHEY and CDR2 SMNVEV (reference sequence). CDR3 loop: CASMVTGGDEKLFF. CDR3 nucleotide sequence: TGTGCCAGCATGGTGACAGGGGGGGATGAAAAACTGTTTTTT.

Here the CDR3 DNA reads TGTGCCAGCAGTCCACGGACCCCTCTAGGGGACACTGAAGCTTTCTTT. This encodes CASSPRTPLGDTEAFF. The chain links TRBV28 to TRBJ1-1; the D gene is possibly TRBD1 (5 bases). Germline V gene sequence: CDR1 MDHEN, CDR2 SYDVKM. CDR3 size: 16 residues. V was shortened by 5 bases and J by 3 bases, with 19 bases between the two germline ends.

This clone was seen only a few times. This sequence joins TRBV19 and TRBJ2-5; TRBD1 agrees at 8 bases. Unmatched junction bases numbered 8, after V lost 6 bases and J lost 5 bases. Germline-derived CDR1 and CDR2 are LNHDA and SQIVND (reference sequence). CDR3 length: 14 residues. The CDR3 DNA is TGTGCCAGTAGCGACAGGGGTCTAAGGGAGACCCAGTACTTC. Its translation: CASSDRGLRETQYF.

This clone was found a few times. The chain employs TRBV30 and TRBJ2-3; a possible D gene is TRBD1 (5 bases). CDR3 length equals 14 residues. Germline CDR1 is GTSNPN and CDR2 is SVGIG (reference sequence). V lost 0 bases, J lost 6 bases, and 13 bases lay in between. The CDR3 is CAWSVQGVSDTQYF. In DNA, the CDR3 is TGTGCCTGGAGTGTACAAGGGGTCTCGGATACGCAGTATTTT.

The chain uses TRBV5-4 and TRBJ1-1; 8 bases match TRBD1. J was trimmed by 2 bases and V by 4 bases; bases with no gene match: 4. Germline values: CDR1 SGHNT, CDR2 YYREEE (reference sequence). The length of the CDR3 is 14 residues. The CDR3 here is CASSRTGINTEAFF. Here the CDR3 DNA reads TGTGCCAGCAGCCGGACAGGGATCAACACTGAAGCTTTCTTT.